Each of the 12 T cell receptor beta chains below was sequenced from the same sample in a study of OX40 agonist ivuxolimab in advanced cancers. The assay was immunoSEQ multiplex PCR, and TCRdb's table has in-frame clones only and misses some. The sample has 55,000 to 70,000 clones; 80% are singletons. The source material was CD4+ or CD8+ T cells sorted from blood, sampled in a trial of the OX40 agonist ivuxolimab. These TCRs come from an adult with an advanced solid tumor such as melanoma, head and neck, liver or kidney cancer.

The chain employs TRBV6-6 and TRBJ1-2; perhaps TRBD1 as D (5 bases). The germline V and J ends were trimmed by 0 bases and 6 bases, with 17 bases remaining between them. CDR1 MNHNY and CDR2 SVGAGI come from the germline V gene (reference sequence). The CDR3 sequence is 16 residues long. CDR3 amino acids: CASSYSAFQGEDGYTF. CDR3 coding DNA: TGTGCCAGCAGTTACTCGGCCTTCCAGGGAGAGGATGGCTACACCTTC.

This sequence joins TRBV2 and TRBJ1-2, with a possible D match to TRBD1 (5 bases). The germline V gene encodes CDR1 SNHLY and CDR2 FYNNEI. The CDR3 spans 20 residues. V was pared by 6 bases and J by 3 bases, with 32 bases between. CDR3 amino acids: CASRLGDVKAVWAGDYGYTF. CDR3 DNA sequence: TGTGCCAGCAGACTTGGGGACGTTAAGGCAGTTTGGGCGGGGGACTATGGCTACACCTTC.

A few counts support this clone. The rearrangement joins TRBV4-2 to TRBJ1-1, with D perhaps matching TRBD1 (5 bases). Germline CDR1 reads LGHNA; CDR2 reads YNFKEQ. The CDR3 sequence is 13 residues long. Trimming stripped 3 bases from V and 5 bases from J, with 10 bases between. For the CDR3, the DNA is TGTGCCAGCAGCCATGCCAGGGTAACTGAAGCTTTCTTT. Its translation: CASSHARVTEAFF.

V usage is TRBV7-8 and J usage is TRBJ1-3; TRBD1 is a possible D gene (6 bases). There are 14 residues in the CDR3. Germline V gene data show CDR1 as SGHVS and CDR2 as FQNEAQ. The CDR3 DNA reads TGTGTGGGGAGAGGGGACACACTAGGAAACACCATATATTTT. Encoded protein: CVGRGDTLGNTIYF.

This clone was detected only a few times. This chain joins TRBV6-1 and TRBJ2-7, with D unclear. Germline CDR1 MNHNS, CDR2 SASEGT. Trimming removed 7 bases from V and 0 bases from J, with 4 bases in between. CDR3 size: 11 residues. The CDR3 loop is CASTDSYEQYF. CDR3 sequence (DNA): TGTGCCAGCACCGACTCCTACGAGCAGTACTTC.

J is TRBJ1-1 and V is TRBV2; D unresolved. Per germline, CDR1 SNHLY and CDR2 FYNNEI. This CDR3 has 13 residues. V lost 3 bases to trimming and J lost 1 base, with 6 bases between them. CDR3 nucleotides: TGTGCCAGCAGTGAGACGGAGAACACTGAAGCTTTCTTT. Protein: CASSETENTEAFF. Drawing the rest from reference TRBV2 and TRBJ1-1, the complete variable domain is EPEVTQTPSHQVTQMGQEVILRCVPISNHLYFYWYRQILGQKVEFLVSFYNNEISEKSEIFDDQFSVERPDGSNFTLKIRSTKLEDSAMYFCASSETENTEAFFGQGTRLTVV.

The sample holds one count of this clone. The chain uses TRBV5-6 and TRBJ1-6, with D maybe TRBD1 (5 bases). Per the germline V gene, CDR1 is SGHDT and CDR2 is YYEEEE. This CDR3 has 16 amino acids. V gave up 1 base and J gave up 7 bases, with 15 bases separating them. As DNA, the CDR3 is TGTGCCAGCAGCTTGTTCCAAACAGGTTACAATTCACCCCTCCACTTT. Amino acids: CASSLFQTGYNSPLHF.

This clone was observed a few times. As DNA, the CDR3 is TGCAGCGTTCCCCCCGAGGACAGGGGACCCCAGTACTTC. Residues: CSVPPEDRGPQYF. This rearrangement joins TRBV29-1 to TRBJ2-5; 9 bases are a match to TRBD1. Germline values: CDR1 SQVTM, CDR2 ANQGSEA. Trimming removed 5 bases from V and 9 bases from J; junction bases left unmatched: 10. This CDR3 comprises 13 residues.

This chain connects TRBV27 to TRBJ2-1; either TRBD1 or TRBD2 may supply D (5 bases each). The CDR3 loop spans 13 amino acids. Trimming left V 9 bases short and J 4 bases short, with 13 bases between. Germline V gene sequence: CDR1 MNHEY, CDR2 SMNVEV (reference sequence). CDR3 sequence: CASNGARYNEQFF. The CDR3 DNA sequence: TGTGCCAGTAACGGGGCCCGATACAATGAGCAGTTCTTC.

The J gene is TRBJ1-4, the V gene TRBV18, with TRBD1 identical over 8 bases. CDR1 KGHSH and CDR2 LQKENI come from the germline V gene. Losses at the gene ends were 2 bases for V and 7 bases for J; bases not matched to a gene: 6. The CDR3 sequence is 15 residues long. The CDR3 DNA reads as TGTGCCAGCTCACCAGGACAGGGATCGGGTGAAAAACTGTTTTTT. This encodes CASSPGQGSGEKLFF.

This sequence joins TRBV7-2 and TRBJ1-5; D is undetermined. The CDR3 contains 15 residues. The V end lost 1 base, the J end lost 7 bases, and 14 bases lay between the germline ends. CDR1 SGHTA and CDR2 FQGNSA come from the germline V gene. In DNA form, the CDR3 reads TGTGCCAGCAGCTTAGGAACGAGGGTCCAACAGCCCCAGCATTTT. Protein: CASSLGTRVQQPQHF.

The chain couples TRBV5-1 to TRBJ1-5, with TRBD1 identical over 9 bases. CDR1 is SGHRS, CDR2 YFSETQ, per germline. The V and J ends lost 3 bases and 4 bases, in that order; junction bases with no gene match: 2. This CDR3 is built from 14 residues. CDR3 in DNA: TGCGCCAGCAGCTGGGGACAGGGAAATCAGCCCCAGCATTTT. This encodes CASSWGQGNQPQHF.